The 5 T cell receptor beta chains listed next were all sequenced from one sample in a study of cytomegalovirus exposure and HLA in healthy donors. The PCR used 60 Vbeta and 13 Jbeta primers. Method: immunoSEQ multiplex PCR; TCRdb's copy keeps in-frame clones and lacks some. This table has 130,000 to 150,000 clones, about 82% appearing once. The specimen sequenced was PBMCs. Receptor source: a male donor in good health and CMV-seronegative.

CDR3 in DNA: TGTGCCAGCAGTCCGACAGGGGGCGCCCCGAAGACCCAGTACTTC. Its translation is CASSPTGGAPKTQYF. The rearrangement links TRBV7-9 to TRBJ2-5; 10 bases agree with TRBD1. Trimming removed 6 bases from V and 6 bases from J; junction bases left unmatched: 10. In germline, CDR1 is SEHNR, CDR2 FQNEAQ (reference sequence). The CDR3 runs 15 residues.

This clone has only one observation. The CDR3 protein is CASSRRGVETQYF. CDR3 DNA sequence: TGCGCCAGCAGCCGGAGGGGTGTGGAGACCCAGTACTTC. V and J are TRBV5-1 and TRBJ2-5, with D possibly matching TRBD2 (6 bases). The CDR3 spans 13 residues. Per germline, CDR1 SGHRS and CDR2 YFSETQ. V shed 4 bases and J shed 5 bases, with 12 bases lying between them.

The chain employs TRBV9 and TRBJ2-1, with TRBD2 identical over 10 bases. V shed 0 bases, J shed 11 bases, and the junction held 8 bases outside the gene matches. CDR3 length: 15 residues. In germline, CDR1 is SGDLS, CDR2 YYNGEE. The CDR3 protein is CASSVAWLAGAQQFF. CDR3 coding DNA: TGTGCCAGCAGCGTAGCTTGGCTAGCGGGGGCCCAGCAGTTCTTC.

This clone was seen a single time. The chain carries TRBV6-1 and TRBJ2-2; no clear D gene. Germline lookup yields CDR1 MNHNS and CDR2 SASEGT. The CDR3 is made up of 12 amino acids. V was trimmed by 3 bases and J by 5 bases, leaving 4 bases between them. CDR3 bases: TGTGCCAGCAGTGAGTCGACCGGGGAGCTGTTTTTT. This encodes CASSESTGELFF.

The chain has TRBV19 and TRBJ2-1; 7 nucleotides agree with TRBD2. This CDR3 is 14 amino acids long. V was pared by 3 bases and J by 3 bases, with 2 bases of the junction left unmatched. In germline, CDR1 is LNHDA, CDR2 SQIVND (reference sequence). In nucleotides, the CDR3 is TGTGCCAGTAGTATGAGCGGGGACTACAATGAGCAGTTCTTC. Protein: CASSMSGDYNEQFF.